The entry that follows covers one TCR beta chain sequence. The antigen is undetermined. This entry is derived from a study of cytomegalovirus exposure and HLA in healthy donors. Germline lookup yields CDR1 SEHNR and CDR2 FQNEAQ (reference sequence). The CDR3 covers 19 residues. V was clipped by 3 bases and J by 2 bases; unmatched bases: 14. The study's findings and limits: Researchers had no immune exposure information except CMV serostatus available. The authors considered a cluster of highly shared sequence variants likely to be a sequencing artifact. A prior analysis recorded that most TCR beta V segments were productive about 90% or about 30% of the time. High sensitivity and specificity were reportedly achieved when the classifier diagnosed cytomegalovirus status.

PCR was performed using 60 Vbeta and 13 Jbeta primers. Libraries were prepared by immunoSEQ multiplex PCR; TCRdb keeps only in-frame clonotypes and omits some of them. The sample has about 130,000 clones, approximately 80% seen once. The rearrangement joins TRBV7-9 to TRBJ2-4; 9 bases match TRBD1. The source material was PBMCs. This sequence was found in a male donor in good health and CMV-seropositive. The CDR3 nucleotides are TGTGCCAGCAGCTTCCGATCGGGACAGGGAAAGGAGACCAAAAACATTCAGTACTTC. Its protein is CASSFRSGQGKETKNIQYF.